This T cell receptor (beta chain) was retrieved from a study of neurological immune-mediated disorders. General study findings and limits: Across subjects, expanded clones had no CDR3 amino acid sequences in common, pointing to private repertoires in all groups.

This clonotype was seen many times. Its antigen remains unidentified. Healthy controls were blood bank volunteers in Maryland, USA. The V segment lost 11 bases and the J segment 2 bases; nucleotides outside the gene matches: 6. This CDR3 spans 13 amino acids. Per germline, CDR1 MNHEY and CDR2 SMNVEV (reference sequence). Via MiXCR, TCRdb re-called the 5' RACE reads, giving one row per CDR3 protein. The sample contains tens of thousands of distinct CDR3 sequences, approximately 7.2% of which appear only once. The J gene is TRBJ2-7, the V gene TRBV27, with 10 bases that match TRBD2. The sequence was obtained from a man aged 45-65 years in good health. The material sequenced was CD4+ T cells from blood. The CDR3 nucleotides read TGTGCCCACGGACTAGCGGACCCCTACGAGCAGTACTTC. Translation: CAHGLADPYEQYF.